Shown below are 14 T cell receptor beta chains from a single sample sequenced in a study of cytomegalovirus exposure and HLA in healthy donors. In the PCR, 60 Vbeta and 13 Jbeta primers were used. The data were produced by immunoSEQ multiplex PCR, yet TCRdb's version contains in-frame clones alone and is incomplete. The sample records about 160,000 clones, approximately 78% being singletons. The source material was PBMCs. These TCRs come from a girl aged 2-10 years in good health and CMV-seropositive.

This rearrangement joins TRBV6-5 to TRBJ2-2, with 9 bases fitting TRBD2. J was trimmed by 1 base and V by 5 bases; bases with no gene match: 2. CDR3 length: 15 residues. CDR1 and CDR2 (germline): MNHEY, SVGAGI. DNA of the CDR3: TGTGCCAGCAGTAGACTAGCGGAGAACACCGGGGAGCTGTTTTTT. Its protein is CASSRLAENTGELFF.

The chain links TRBV2 to TRBJ1-3; D call uncertain. V was pared by 4 bases and J by 0 bases, with 7 bases between. Looked up from germline, CDR1 is SNHLY and CDR2 is FYNNEI. The CDR3 is 14 residues long. The CDR3 protein is CASSGSLSGNTIYF. The CDR3 nucleotides read TGTGCCAGCAGTGGAAGCCTCTCTGGAAACACCATATATTTT.

V usage is TRBV5-1 and J usage is TRBJ2-7, with 9 bases lining up with TRBD1. CDR3 length: 14 residues. Germline CDR1 reads SGHRS; CDR2 reads YFSETQ. V was clipped by 4 bases and J by 2 bases; unmatched bases: 4. The DNA for the CDR3 is TGCGCCAGCAGCGGAAGGACAGGGGCCTACGAGCAGTACTTC. It yields the protein CASSGRTGAYEQYF.

This chain links TRBV6-5 with TRBJ1-2, with a tentative D call TRBD1 (6 bases). The CDR3 sequence is 15 residues long. From germline, CDR1 is MNHEY and CDR2 SVGAGI. V dropped 4 bases and J dropped 2 bases, with 14 bases sitting between them. The CDR3 DNA sequence: TGTGCCAGCAGTTTAGGGGGGGGCGGGAACTATGGCTACACCTTC. Encoded protein: CASSLGGGGNYGYTF.

In this sample, this clone turned up once. The chain recombines TRBV7-2 with TRBJ1-1, with a weak D call TRBD1 (6 bases). This CDR3 region has 14 residues. CDR1 is SGHTA and CDR2 is FQGNSA in the germline V gene. V lost 4 bases and J 7 bases, leaving 16 bases between the germline ends. The CDR3 DNA follows: TGTGCCAGCAGCTACACAGGGACGCGAGATGAAGCTTTCTTT. This sequence encodes CASSYTGTRDEAFF.

V and J are TRBV6-4 and TRBJ2-2, with D possibly TRBD2 on 6 matching bases. The V end was cut by 5 bases, the J end by 7 bases, with 17 bases between. Germline CDR1 is MRHNA and CDR2 is SNTAGT. This CDR3 region has 15 residues. The CDR3 here is CASSLLAEGSGELFF. The CDR3 DNA sequence: TGTGCCAGCAGTCTACTAGCAGAGGGTAGCGGGGAGCTGTTTTTT.

This chain uses TRBV5-1 with TRBJ2-4, with D uncertain. V dropped 3 bases and J dropped 7 bases, with 8 bases sitting between them. The CDR3 runs to 12 residues. Germline lookup yields CDR1 SGHRS and CDR2 YFSETQ. In DNA form, the CDR3 reads TGCGCCAGCAGCTACGCACGGAACATTCAGTACTTC. Residues: CASSYARNIQYF.

This clone showed up just a few times. V and J are TRBV5-6 and TRBJ2-1; a weak D match, TRBD2 (6 bases). Germline V CDR1 and CDR2: SGHDT, YYEEEE. There are 13 residues in the CDR3. V was pared by 2 bases and J by 7 bases, with 10 bases between. CDR3 nucleotides: TGTGCCAGCAGCTTTGGCGGGGAAAATGAGCAGTTCTTC. This translates into CASSFGGENEQFF.

This chain connects TRBV28 to TRBJ2-5; 8 bases are shared with TRBD1. Trimming cost V 7 bases and J 1 base; bases outside gene matches: 5. CDR1 and CDR2 from the germline V gene are MDHEN and SYDVKM. The CDR3 consists of 14 residues. Here the CDR3 reads CASTSTGGQETQYF. CDR3 in DNA: TGTGCCAGCACGTCCACAGGGGGCCAAGAGACCCAGTACTTC. Complete variable domain (other parts from reference TRBV28 and TRBJ2-5): DVKVTQSSRYLVKRTGEKVFLECVQDMDHENMFWYRQDPGLGLRLIYFSYDVKMKEKGDIPEGYSVSREKKERFSLILESASTNQTSMYLCASTSTGGQETQYFGPGTRLLVL.

The chain employs TRBV10-1 and TRBJ1-2; no clear D gene. The CDR3 is 11 amino acids. V lost 4 bases to trimming and J lost 9 bases, with 9 bases between them. Per the germline V gene, CDR1 is WNHNN and CDR2 is SYGVQD (reference sequence). CDR3 sequence (DNA): TGCGCCAGCAGTGCCCCAGCGTGCTACACCTTC. Its protein is CASSAPACYTF.

DNA for the CDR3: TGTGCCAGCAGGGAGGGACAGGGAGATGAGCAGTTCTTC. This gives the protein CASREGQGDEQFF. J is TRBJ2-1 and V is TRBV28; TRBD1 matches at 9 bases. The CDR3 loop spans 13 amino acids. After removal of 6 bases from V and 8 bases from J, the junction contained 5 bases not matched to a gene. Germline V gives CDR1 MDHEN, CDR2 SYDVKM. Looking up the rest from reference TRBV28 and TRBJ2-1 gives the full variable domain: DVKVTQSSRYLVKRTGEKVFLECVQDMDHENMFWYRQDPGLGLRLIYFSYDVKMKEKGDIPEGYSVSREKKERFSLILESASTNQTSMYLCASREGQGDEQFFGPGTRLTVL.

In its sample, this clone was seen once. This chain joins TRBV5-5 and TRBJ2-1; 11 bases align to TRBD1. CDR3 length: 16 residues. Germline trimming cut 0 bases from V and 10 bases from J; bases unmatched to any gene: 9. Germline V CDR1 and CDR2: SGHKS, YYEKEE (reference sequence). This CDR3 is CASSLVGGQGAREQFF. The CDR3 DNA sequence: TGTGCCAGCAGCTTGGTAGGAGGACAGGGGGCGCGGGAGCAGTTCTTC. The variable domain in full, completed from reference TRBV5-5 and TRBJ2-1, reads DAGVTQSPTHLIKTRGQQVTLRCSPISGHKSVSWYQQVLGQGPQFIFQYYEKEERGRGNFPDRFSARQFPNYSSELNVNALLLGDSALYLCASSLVGGQGAREQFFGPGTRLTVL.

This chain links TRBV6-4 with TRBJ1-3; D call uncertain. Looked up from germline, CDR1 is MRHNA and CDR2 is SNTAGT. V lost 4 bases and J 4 bases, leaving 11 bases between the germline ends. The CDR3 has 14 residues. The CDR3 protein is CASSASPGGNTIYF. As DNA, the CDR3 is TGTGCCAGCAGTGCCTCACCAGGCGGAAACACCATATATTTT.

This clone has only one observation. V gene TRBV2 combines with J gene TRBJ2-2; a possible D gene is TRBD2 (6 bases). This CDR3 is 15 amino acids long. Germline V gives CDR1 SNHLY, CDR2 FYNNEI. The ends were cut back, 7 bases at V and 5 bases at J, with 17 bases in the middle. The CDR3 coding sequence is TGTGCCAGCATCCTGGGAGGCACTCGAACCGGGGAGCTGTTTTTT. Its protein is CASILGGTRTGELFF.